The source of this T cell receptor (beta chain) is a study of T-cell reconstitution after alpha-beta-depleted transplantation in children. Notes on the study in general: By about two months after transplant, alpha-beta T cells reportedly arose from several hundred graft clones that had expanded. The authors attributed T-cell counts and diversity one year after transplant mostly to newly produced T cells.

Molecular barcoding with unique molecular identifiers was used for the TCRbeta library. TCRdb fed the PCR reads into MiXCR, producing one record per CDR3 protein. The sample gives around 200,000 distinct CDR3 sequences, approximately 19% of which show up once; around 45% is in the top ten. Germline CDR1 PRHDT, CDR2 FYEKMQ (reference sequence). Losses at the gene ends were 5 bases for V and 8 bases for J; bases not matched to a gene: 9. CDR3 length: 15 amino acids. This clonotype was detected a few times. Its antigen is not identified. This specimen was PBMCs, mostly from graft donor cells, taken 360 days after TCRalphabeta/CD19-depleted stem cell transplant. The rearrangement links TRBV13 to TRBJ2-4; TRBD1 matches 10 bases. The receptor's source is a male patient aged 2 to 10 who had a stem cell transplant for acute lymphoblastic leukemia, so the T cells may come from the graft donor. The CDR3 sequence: CASSAWGTGADIQYF. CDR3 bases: TGTGCCAGCAGCGCATGGGGGACAGGGGCAGACATTCAGTACTTC.